This passage covers 5 T cell receptor beta chains from one sample sequenced in a study of CD8 T cells in ankylosing spondylitis. Study-wide results and limits: A TCR beta motif of eight or nine highly homologous variants seemed to mark ankylosing spondylitis blood.

Using its own MiXCR run on the 5' RACE reads, TCRdb lists one record per CDR3 protein. Of around 94,000 distinct CDR3 sequences in the sample, roughly 8.8% are singletons; the top ten hold more than 30%. Their antigen targets remain unknown. The material sequenced was blood, either unsorted or a sorted T cell fraction (not recorded which). The source of these receptors is a male donor with ankylosing spondylitis.

This chain links TRBV12-3 or TRBV12-4 with TRBJ1-6; 8 bases line up with TRBD1. The CDR3 totals 20 residues. After removal of 2 bases from V and 0 bases from J, the junction contained 12 bases not matched to a gene. CDR3 region: CASSLTPSRTGSSYNSPLHF. The CDR3 bases are TGTGCCAGCAGTTTAACCCCCTCCCGGACAGGGAGCTCCTATAATTCACCCCTCCACTTT.

This clonotype was counted many times. This chain connects TRBV11-2 to TRBJ1-2; no clear D. The length of the CDR3 is 16 residues. V lost 5 bases and J 3 bases, leaving 19 bases between the germline ends. Germline V gives CDR1 SGHAT, CDR2 FQNNGV. The CDR3 spells CASSPAEGPGDYGYTF. The CDR3 DNA reads as TGTGCCAGCAGCCCCGCGGAAGGACCCGGGGACTATGGCTACACCTTC.

The chain employs TRBV7-6 and TRBJ2-5; D not resolved. This CDR3 region has 14 residues. Germline CDR1 is SGHVS and CDR2 is FNYEAQ. V was clipped by 1 base and J by 1 base, with 7 bases between them. CDR3 sequence: CASSLESGQETQYF. The DNA for the CDR3 is TGTGCCAGCAGCTTAGAAAGTGGCCAAGAGACCCAGTACTTC.

At least ten counts were recorded for this clonotype. The genes are TRBV12-3 or TRBV12-4 and TRBJ2-7; 7 bases map to TRBD2. The CDR3 contains 12 residues. With V trimmed by 6 bases and J by 6 bases, 5 bases remained unmatched. CDR3 DNA sequence: TGTGCCAGCAGCGACGTAGCGGGCGAGCAGTACTTC. It translates to CASSDVAGEQYF.

This clonotype was observed many times. The rearrangement joins TRBV3-1 to TRBJ2-3; a possible D gene is TRBD2 (5 bases). This CDR3 has 13 amino acids. Germline assignment: CDR1 LGHDT and CDR2 YNNKEL (reference sequence). V lost 6 bases, J lost 4 bases, and 11 bases lay in between. The CDR3 protein is CASSKDWSDTQYF. CDR3 sequence (DNA): TGTGCCAGCAGTAAGGACTGGTCAGATACGCAGTATTTT.